Listed below are T cell receptor beta chains from one sample, sequenced in a study of CXCR3-negative and CXCR3-positive naive CD8 T cells. Each CDR3 protein gets one entry in TCRdb, which reprocessed the 5' RACE reads and gives no DNA. The table lists over 5,500 distinct CDR3 sequences. The sample consisted of naive CXCR3+ CD8+ T cells from blood. Every receptor here comes from a human donor in good health. Some clones in this sample may be carry-over from other donors' samples. The CDR3 runs from the conserved cysteine through the conserved F or W. For some rows the clone size is stated as once, few or many, or as a class when expanded; others skip it.

.	TRBV29-1	TRBJ1-1	CSALAGGQNTEAFF
medium-sized	TRBV29-1	TRBJ2-7	CSVGAGLAYEQYF
.	TRBV5-8	TRBJ1-6	CASSGGRVPLYNSPLHF
.	TRBV7-9	TRBJ2-5	CASSQLDRASQETQYF
.	TRBV5-8	TRBJ1-2	CASSLRSTFYGYTF
.	TRBV5-1	TRBJ2-3	CASSLADTQYF
.	TRBV7-9	TRBJ2-1	CASSLSSSGSAYNEQFF
.	TRBV29-1	TRBJ1-4	CSVGTGADNEKLFF
.	TRBV2	TRBJ2-7	CASSEAWVYEQYF
medium-sized	TRBV10-3	TRBJ2-1	CAIRGLAGGHEQFF
medium-sized	TRBV29-1	TRBJ2-7	CSVEDLQGSTYEQYF
medium-sized	TRBV3-1	TRBJ2-7	CASSRTLLGYEQYF
medium-sized	TRBV5-6	TRBJ2-7	CASSFAGTGIYEQYF
.	TRBV29-1	TRBJ1-1	CSVESRRDAFEAFF
medium-sized	TRBV7-2	TRBJ1-1	CASRPWGSGVTEAFF
medium-sized	TRBV18	TRBJ1-1	CASSTPNEGNTEAFF
medium-sized	TRBV6-5	TRBJ2-2	CASSKTGELFF
medium-sized	TRBV28	TRBJ2-7	CASSLESYPTYEQYF
medium-sized	TRBV5-6	TRBJ2-4	CASSSGGWGKNIQYF
medium-sized	TRBV4-1	TRBJ2-5	CASSQDGNRQETQYF
medium-sized	TRBV29-1	TRBJ2-7	CSVMTSGNSYEQYF
.	TRBV29-1	TRBJ2-7	CSAFGLAGNYEQYF
medium-sized	TRBV7-9	TRBJ2-3	CASSSSGTSGRGDTQYF
.	TRBV24-1	TRBJ1-1	CATSGLPGQGVTEAFF
.	TRBV13	TRBJ2-7	CASSPPGSFLEQYF
medium-sized	TRBV7-2	TRBJ1-1	CASSPGWETTEAFF
medium-sized	TRBV29-1	TRBJ2-3	CSAQPGDNTQYF
.	TRBV6-2/TRBV6-3	TRBJ2-7	CASSYSINGTRIYEQYF
.	TRBV5-4	TRBJ2-7	CASSLERIATEIVGEQYF
.	TRBV29-1	TRBJ2-7	CSVGGTSGSWYEQYF
medium-sized	TRBV5-1	TRBJ2-7	CASRDKGDREYEQYF
medium-sized	TRBV29-1	TRBJ2-1	CSVEDLTRSNEQFF
.	TRBV20-1	TRBJ2-3	CSARVAGKVTQYF
.	TRBV29-1	TRBJ2-2	CSARTGAGELFF